Each of the 5 T cell receptor beta chains below was sequenced from the same sample in a study of shared clonotypes between healthy human individuals. Some clones are missing from TCRdb's copy, which holds only in-frame ones; the method was immunoSEQ multiplex PCR. The table lists about 2.2 million clones, about 93% of them singletons, with 1.7% in the top ten. Terminally differentiated effector memory CD45RA+ cells were left out of the naive CD8 fraction, which was CD45RO-negative and positively selected for CCR7. Sequencing input: naive CD8+ T cells from PBMCs. The origin of the receptors is a man aged 18 to 29 in good health. Some clones in this sample may be carry-over from other donors' samples.

The chain recombines TRBV28 with TRBJ1-2; tentatively, D is TRBD1 (5 bases). V was trimmed by 2 bases and J by 8 bases, leaving 21 bases between them. In germline, CDR1 is MDHEN, CDR2 SYDVKM. This CDR3 is built from 16 residues. The CDR3 sequence is CASSLRGERDLRGYTF. The CDR3 DNA reads as TGTGCCAGCAGTTTACGAGGGGAACGAGACCTCAGGGGCTACACCTTC.

V is TRBV19 and J is TRBJ1-5; 7 bases agree with TRBD1. The ends lost 6 bases at V and 0 bases at J; junction bases unmatched: 5. The CDR3 has 15 amino acids. Per germline, CDR1 LNHDA and CDR2 SQIVND (reference sequence). CDR3 bases: TGTGCCAGTAGAAGGGACAGTTATAGCAATCAGCCCCAGCATTTT. Protein: CASRRDSYSNQPQHF.

The chain employs TRBV11-2 and TRBJ2-7; 8 nucleotides agree with TRBD1. With 2 bases clipped from V and 7 bases from J, the junction kept 7 bases outside the gene matches. CDR1 SGHAT and CDR2 FQNNGV come from the germline V gene. The CDR3 length is 14 residues. The CDR3 protein is CASSLSTGGREQYF. As DNA, the CDR3 is TGTGCCAGCAGCTTATCAACAGGGGGGCGGGAGCAGTACTTC.

In DNA form, the CDR3 reads TGTGCCAGCTCCGACAGGGGTGCCGGTGAAAAACTGTTTTTT. Its translation: CASSDRGAGEKLFF. The gene calls are TRBV9 and TRBJ1-4, with 8 positions matching TRBD1. CDR3 length equals 14 residues. The germline V gene has CDR1 SGDLS and CDR2 YYNGEE. V shed 7 bases, J shed 7 bases, and the junction held 9 bases outside the gene matches.

V is TRBV14 and J is TRBJ2-7; D unclear. Germline values: CDR1 SGHDN, CDR2 FVKESK. V shed 1 base and J shed 6 bases, with 10 bases lying between them. The CDR3 is 13 residues long. The CDR3, as DNA: TGTGCCAGCAGCCAAGGACCCAGGTCCGAGCAGTACTTC. It is translated as CASSQGPRSEQYF.